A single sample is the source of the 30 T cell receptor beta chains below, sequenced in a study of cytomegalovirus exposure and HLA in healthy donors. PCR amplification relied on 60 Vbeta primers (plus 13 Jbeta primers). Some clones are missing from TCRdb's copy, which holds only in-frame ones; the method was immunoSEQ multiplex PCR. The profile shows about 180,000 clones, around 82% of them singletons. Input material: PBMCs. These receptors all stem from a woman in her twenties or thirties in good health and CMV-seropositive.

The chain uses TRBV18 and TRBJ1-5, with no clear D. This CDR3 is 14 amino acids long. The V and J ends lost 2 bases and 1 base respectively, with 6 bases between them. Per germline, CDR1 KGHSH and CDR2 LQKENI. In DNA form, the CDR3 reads TGTGCCAGCTCACCATCTCTAAGCAATCAGCCCCAGCATTTT. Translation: CASSPSLSNQPQHF.

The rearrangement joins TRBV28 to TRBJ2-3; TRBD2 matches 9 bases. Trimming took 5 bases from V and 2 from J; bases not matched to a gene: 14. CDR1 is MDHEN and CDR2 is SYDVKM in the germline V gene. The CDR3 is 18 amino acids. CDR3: CASSEPLAGSFSTDTQYF. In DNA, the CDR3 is TGTGCCAGCAGTGAGCCACTAGCGGGTTCCTTTTCCACAGATACGCAGTATTTT. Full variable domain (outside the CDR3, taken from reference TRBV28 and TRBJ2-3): DVKVTQSSRYLVKRTGEKVFLECVQDMDHENMFWYRQDPGLGLRLIYFSYDVKMKEKGDIPEGYSVSREKKERFSLILESASTNQTSMYLCASSEPLAGSFSTDTQYFGPGTRLTVL.

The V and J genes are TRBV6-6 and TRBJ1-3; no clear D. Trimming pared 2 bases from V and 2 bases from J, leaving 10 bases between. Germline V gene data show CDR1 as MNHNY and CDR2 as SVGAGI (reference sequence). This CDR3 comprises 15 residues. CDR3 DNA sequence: TGTGCCAGCAGTTACAATTGGGGAGCTGGAAACACCATATATTTT. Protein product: CASSYNWGAGNTIYF.

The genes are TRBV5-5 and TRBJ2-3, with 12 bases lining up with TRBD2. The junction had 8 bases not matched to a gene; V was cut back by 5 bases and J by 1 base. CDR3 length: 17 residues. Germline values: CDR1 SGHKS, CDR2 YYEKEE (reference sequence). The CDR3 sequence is CASRPTGLAGRTDTQYF. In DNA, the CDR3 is TGTGCCAGCAGGCCGACCGGACTAGCGGGGCGCACAGATACGCAGTATTTT.

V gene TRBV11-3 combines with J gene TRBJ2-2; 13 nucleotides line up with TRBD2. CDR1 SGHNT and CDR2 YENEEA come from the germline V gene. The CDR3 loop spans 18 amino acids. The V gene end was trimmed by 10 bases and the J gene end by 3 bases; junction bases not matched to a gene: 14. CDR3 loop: CATTPGTSGAVDTGELFF. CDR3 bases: TGTGCCACCACCCCCGGGACTAGCGGGGCGGTGGACACCGGGGAGCTGTTTTTT. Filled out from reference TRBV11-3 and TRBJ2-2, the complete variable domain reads EAGVVQSPRYKIIEKKQPVAFWCNPISGHNTLYWYLQNLGQGPELLIRYENEEAVDDSQLPKDRFSAERLKGVDSTLKIQPAELGDSAVYLCATTPGTSGAVDTGELFFGEGSRLTVL.

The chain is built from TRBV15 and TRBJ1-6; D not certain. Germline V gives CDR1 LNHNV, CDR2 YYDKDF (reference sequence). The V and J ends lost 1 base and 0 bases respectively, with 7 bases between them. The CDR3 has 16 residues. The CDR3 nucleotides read TGTGCCACCAGCAGAGTGGGCATCTCCTATAATTCACCCCTCCACTTT. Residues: CATSRVGISYNSPLHF.

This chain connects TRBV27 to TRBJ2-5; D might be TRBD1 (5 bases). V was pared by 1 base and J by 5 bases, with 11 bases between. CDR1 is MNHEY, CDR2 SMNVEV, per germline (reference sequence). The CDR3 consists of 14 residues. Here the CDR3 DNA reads TGTGCCAGCAGTTTATGGGCAGGGCTGGAGACCCAGTACTTC. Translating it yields CASSLWAGLETQYF.

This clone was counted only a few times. The CDR3 protein is CASSQEGARRYEQYF. In nucleotides, the CDR3 is TGCGCCAGCAGCCAAGAGGGGGCCCGGAGGTACGAGCAGTACTTC. The V gene is TRBV4-3, the J gene TRBJ2-7, with TRBD1 as a possible D gene (6 bases). The germline gives CDR1 LGHNA, CDR2 YSLEER. The CDR3 is 15 amino acids. V lost 0 bases, J lost 4 bases, and 13 bases lay in between.

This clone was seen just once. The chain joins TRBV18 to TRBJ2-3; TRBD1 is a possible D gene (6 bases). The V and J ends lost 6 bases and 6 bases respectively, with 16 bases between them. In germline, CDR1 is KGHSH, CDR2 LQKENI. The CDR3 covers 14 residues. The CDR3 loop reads CASSQTGSVDTQYF. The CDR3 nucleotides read TGTGCCAGCTCTCAAACAGGGTCTGTTGATACGCAGTATTTT.

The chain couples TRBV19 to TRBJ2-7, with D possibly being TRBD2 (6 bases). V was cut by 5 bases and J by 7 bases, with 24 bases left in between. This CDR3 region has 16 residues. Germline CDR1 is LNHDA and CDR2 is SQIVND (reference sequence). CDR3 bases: TGTGCCAGTAGTGCCCCCGGGACGCCCGACCGGGGGGAGCAGTACTTC. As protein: CASSAPGTPDRGEQYF.

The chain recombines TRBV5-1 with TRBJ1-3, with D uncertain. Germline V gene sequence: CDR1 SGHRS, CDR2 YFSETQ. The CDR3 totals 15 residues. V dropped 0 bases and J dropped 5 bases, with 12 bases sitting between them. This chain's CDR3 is CASSLDSPARNTIYF. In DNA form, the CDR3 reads TGCGCCAGCAGCTTGGACAGCCCGGCCCGAAACACCATATATTTT.

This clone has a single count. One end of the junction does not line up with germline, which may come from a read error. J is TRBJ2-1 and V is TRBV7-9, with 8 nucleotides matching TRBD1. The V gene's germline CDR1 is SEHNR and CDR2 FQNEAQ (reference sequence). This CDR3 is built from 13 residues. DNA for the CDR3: TGTTCCAGCAGCGTGCAGGGGGCGGGAGAGCAGTTCTTC. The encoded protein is CSSSVQGAGEQFF. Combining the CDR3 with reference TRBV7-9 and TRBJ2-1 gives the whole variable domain DTGVSQNPRHKITKRGQNVTFRCDPISEHNRLYWYRQTLGQGPEFLTYFQNEAQLEKSRLLSDRFSAERPKGSFSTLEIQRTEQGDSAMYLCSSSVQGAGEQFFGPGTRLTVL.

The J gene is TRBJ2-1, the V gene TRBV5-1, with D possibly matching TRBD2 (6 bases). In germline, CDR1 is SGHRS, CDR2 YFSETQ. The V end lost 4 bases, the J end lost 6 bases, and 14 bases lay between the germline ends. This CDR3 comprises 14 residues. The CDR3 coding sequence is TGCGCCAGCAGCGTCGGGGTCGGGGGCAATGAGCAGTTCTTC. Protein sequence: CASSVGVGGNEQFF.

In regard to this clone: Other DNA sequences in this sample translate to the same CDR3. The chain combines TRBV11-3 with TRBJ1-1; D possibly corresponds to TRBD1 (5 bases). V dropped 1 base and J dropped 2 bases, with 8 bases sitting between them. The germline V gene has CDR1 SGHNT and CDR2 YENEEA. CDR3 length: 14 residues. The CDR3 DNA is TGTGCCAGCAGCTTAGGGGGGGTAAACACTGAAGCTTTCTTT. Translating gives CASSLGGVNTEAFF.

The CDR3 protein is CASSEEGAVGLGQPQHF. The CDR3 DNA follows: TGTGCCAGCAGTGAAGAGGGGGCAGTGGGCCTCGGGCAGCCCCAGCATTTT. This chain uses TRBV6-1 with TRBJ1-5; 7 bases map to TRBD1. Per germline, CDR1 MNHNS and CDR2 SASEGT. V lost 1 base, J lost 7 bases, and 13 bases stayed unmatched. The CDR3 length is 17 residues.

The CDR3 spells CASSLPGLNEKLFF. The DNA of the CDR3 is TGTGCCAGCAGCCTCCCAGGTTTGAATGAAAAACTGTTTTTT. The chain is built from TRBV5-6 and TRBJ1-4; D is undetermined. Trimming shortened V by 4 bases and J by 5 bases, and 12 bases separated the two germline ends. The CDR3 contains 14 residues. Per germline, CDR1 SGHDT and CDR2 YYEEEE. Full variable domain (missing parts from reference TRBV5-6 and TRBJ1-4): DAGVTQSPTHLIKTRGQQVTLRCSPKSGHDTVSWYQQALGQGPQFIFQYYEEEERQRGNFPDRFSGHQFPNYSSELNVNALLLGDSALYLCASSLPGLNEKLFFGSGTQLSVL.

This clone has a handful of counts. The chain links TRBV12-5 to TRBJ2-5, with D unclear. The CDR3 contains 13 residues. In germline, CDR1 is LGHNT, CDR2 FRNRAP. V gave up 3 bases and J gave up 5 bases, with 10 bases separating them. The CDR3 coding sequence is TGTGCTAGTGGTTTTGGAGTTTCGGAGACCCAGTACTTC. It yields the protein CASGFGVSETQYF. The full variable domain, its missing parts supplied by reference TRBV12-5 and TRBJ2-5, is DARVTQTPRHKVTEMGQEVTMRCQPILGHNTVFWYRQTMMQGLELLAYFRNRAPLDDSGMPKDRFSAEMPDATLATLKIQPSEPRDSAVYFCASGFGVSETQYFGPGTRLLVL.

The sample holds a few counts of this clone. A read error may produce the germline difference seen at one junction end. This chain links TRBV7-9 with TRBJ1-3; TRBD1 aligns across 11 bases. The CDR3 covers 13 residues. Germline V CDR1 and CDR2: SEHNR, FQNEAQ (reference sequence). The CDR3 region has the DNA TGTTCCAGCAGCCTGGGACAGGGGGACGCCATATATTTT. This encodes CSSSLGQGDAIYF.

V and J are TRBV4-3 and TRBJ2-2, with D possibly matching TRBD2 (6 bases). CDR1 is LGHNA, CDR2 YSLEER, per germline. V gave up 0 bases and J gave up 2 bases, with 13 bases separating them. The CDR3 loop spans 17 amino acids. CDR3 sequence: CASSQEPPSDNTGELFF. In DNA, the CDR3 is TGCGCCAGCAGCCAAGAGCCCCCTAGCGATAACACCGGGGAGCTGTTTTTT.

CDR3 protein: CASKRDRFHSNQPQHF. CDR3 sequence (DNA): TGCGCCAGCAAGCGGGACAGGTTCCATAGCAATCAGCCCCAGCATTTT. The V call is TRBV10-1, the J call TRBJ1-5, with TRBD1 matching over 8 bases. The germline CDR1 and CDR2 sequences are WNHNN and SYGVQD (reference sequence). CDR3 length: 16 amino acids. Trimming cost V 7 bases and J 0 bases; bases outside gene matches: 8.

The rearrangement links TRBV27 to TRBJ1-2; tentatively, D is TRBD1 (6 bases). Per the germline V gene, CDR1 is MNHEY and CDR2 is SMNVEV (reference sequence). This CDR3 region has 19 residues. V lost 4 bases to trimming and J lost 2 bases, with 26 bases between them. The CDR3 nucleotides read TGTGCCAGCAGTTCTCGGTGGTACCAGGACCCTACAGGGAACTATGGCTACACCTTC. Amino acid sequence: CASSSRWYQDPTGNYGYTF.

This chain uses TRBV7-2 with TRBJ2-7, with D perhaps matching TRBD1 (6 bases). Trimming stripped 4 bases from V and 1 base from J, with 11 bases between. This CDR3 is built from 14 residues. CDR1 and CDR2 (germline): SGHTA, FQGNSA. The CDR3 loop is CASSSQGSSYEQYF. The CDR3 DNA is TGTGCCAGCAGCTCACAGGGATCTTCCTACGAGCAGTACTTC.

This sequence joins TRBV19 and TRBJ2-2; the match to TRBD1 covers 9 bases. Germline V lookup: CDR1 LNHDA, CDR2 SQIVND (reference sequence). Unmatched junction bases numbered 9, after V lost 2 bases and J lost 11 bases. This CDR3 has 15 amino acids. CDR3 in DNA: TGTGCCAGTAGTATAAACCATGGACAGGGGTCAGAGCTGTTTTTT. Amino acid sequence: CASSINHGQGSELFF.

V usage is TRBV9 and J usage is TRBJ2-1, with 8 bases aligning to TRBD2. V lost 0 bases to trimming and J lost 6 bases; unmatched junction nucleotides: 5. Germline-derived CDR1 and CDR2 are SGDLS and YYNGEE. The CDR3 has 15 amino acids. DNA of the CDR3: TGTGCCAGCAGCGTAGCGGGGGGGCGGGTCAATGAGCAGTTCTTC. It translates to CASSVAGGRVNEQFF. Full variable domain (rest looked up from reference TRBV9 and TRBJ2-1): DSGVTQTPKHLITATGQRVTLRCSPRSGDLSVYWYQQSLDQGLQFLIQYYNGEERAKGNILERFSAQQFPDLHSELNLSSLELGDSALYFCASSVAGGRVNEQFFGPGTRLTVL.

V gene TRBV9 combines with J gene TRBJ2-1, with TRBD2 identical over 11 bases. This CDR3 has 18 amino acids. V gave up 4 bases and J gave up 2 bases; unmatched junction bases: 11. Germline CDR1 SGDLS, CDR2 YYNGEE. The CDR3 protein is CASSLTGTSGRTYNEQFF. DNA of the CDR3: TGTGCCAGCAGCTTAACCGGGACTAGCGGTCGTACCTACAATGAGCAGTTCTTC.

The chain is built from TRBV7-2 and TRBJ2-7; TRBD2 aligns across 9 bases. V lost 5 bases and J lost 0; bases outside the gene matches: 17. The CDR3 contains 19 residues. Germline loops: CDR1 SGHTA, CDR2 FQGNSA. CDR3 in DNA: TGTGCCAGCAGCCTAGAGATTGGGCTAGCGGGGATCCTCTCCTACGAGCAGTACTTC. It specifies CASSLEIGLAGILSYEQYF.

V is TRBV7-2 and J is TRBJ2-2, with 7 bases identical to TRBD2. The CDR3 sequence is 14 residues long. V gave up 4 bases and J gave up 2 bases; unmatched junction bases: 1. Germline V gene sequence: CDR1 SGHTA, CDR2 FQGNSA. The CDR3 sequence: CASSSGLNTGELFF. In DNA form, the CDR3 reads TGTGCCAGCAGCTCGGGACTAAACACCGGGGAGCTGTTTTTT. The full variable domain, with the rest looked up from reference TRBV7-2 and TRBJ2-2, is GAGVSQSPSNKVTEKGKDVELRCDPISGHTALYWYRQSLGQGLEFLIYFQGNSAPDKSGLPSDRFSAERTGGSVSTLTIQRTQQEDSAVYLCASSSGLNTGELFFGEGSRLTVL.

CDR3 bases: TGTGCCAGCAGCTTTCGGGGGGCATTTTCACCCCTCCACTTT. Amino acids: CASSFRGAFSPLHF. This chain connects TRBV11-2 to TRBJ1-6; D is possibly TRBD1 (6 bases). From germline, CDR1 is SGHAT and CDR2 FQNNGV. V was shortened by 3 bases and J by 9 bases, with 12 bases between the two germline ends. CDR3 size: 14 residues.

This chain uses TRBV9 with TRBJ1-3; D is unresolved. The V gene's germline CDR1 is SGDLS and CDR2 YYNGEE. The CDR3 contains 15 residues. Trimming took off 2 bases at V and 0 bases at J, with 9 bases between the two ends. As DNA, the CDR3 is TGTGCCAGCAGCGTTGAAGGGAGCTCTGGAAACACCATATATTTT. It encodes CASSVEGSSGNTIYF.

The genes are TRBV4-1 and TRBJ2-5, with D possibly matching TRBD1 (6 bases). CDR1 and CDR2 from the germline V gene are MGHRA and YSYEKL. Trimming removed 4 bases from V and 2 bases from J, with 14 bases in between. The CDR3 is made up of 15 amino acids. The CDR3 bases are TGCGCCAGCAGCCGCTTTCCGGGACAACAAGAGACCCAGTACTTC. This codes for CASSRFPGQQETQYF.